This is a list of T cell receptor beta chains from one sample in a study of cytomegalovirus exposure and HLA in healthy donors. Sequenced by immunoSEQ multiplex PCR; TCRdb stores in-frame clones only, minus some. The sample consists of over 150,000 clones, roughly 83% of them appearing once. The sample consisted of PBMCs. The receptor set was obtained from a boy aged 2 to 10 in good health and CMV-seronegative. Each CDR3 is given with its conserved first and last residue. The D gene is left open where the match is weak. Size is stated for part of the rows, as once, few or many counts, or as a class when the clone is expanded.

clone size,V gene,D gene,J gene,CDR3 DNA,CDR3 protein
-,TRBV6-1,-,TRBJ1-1,TGTGCCAGCAGTGCCCACGGGGAGGGGATAATATCCACTGAAGCTTTCTTT,CASSAHGEGIISTEAFF
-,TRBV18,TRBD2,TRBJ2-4,TGTGCCAGCTCACCTCTTCTAGCGGGAGAAAACATTCAGTACTTC,CASSPLLAGENIQYF
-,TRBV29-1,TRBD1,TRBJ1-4,TGCAGCGTTGCCTTAGCGACAGGGTCGGAAAAACTGTTTTTT,CSVALATGSEKLFF
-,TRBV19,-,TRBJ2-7,TGTGCCAGTAGTATAGCAGAGGGAACAGGGCGCTCGGGGGAGCAGTACTTC,CASSIAEGTGRSGEQYF
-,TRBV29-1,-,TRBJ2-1,TGCAGCGTCCAGGGAGGACGGGTAGATGAGCAGTTCTTC,CSVQGGRVDEQFF
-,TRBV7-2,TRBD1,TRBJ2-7,TGTGCCAGCAGCTCCCGGACAGGCTCCTACGAGCAGTACTTC,CASSSRTGSYEQYF
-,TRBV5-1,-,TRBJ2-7,TGCGCCAGCAGCTTCTCGGAGGGCAAAGCTTACGAGCAGTACTTC,CASSFSEGKAYEQYF
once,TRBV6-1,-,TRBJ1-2,TGTGCCAGCAGTGAAGGACAGTTCGGGGGGCATAGCTATGGCTACACCTTC,CASSEGQFGGHSYGYTF
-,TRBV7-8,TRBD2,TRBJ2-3,TGTGCCAGCAGCTCTTTCGCGGGAGTAGAGACAGATACGCAGTATTTT,CASSSFAGVETDTQYF
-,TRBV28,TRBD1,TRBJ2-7,TGTGCCAGCAGGGTCAGGGGGTACGAGCAGTACTTC,CASRVRGYEQYF
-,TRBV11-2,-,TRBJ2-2,TGTGCCAGCAGCTCCTACCTGAAGAACACCGGGGAGCTGTTTTTT,CASSSYLKNTGELFF
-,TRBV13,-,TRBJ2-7,TGTGCCAGCAGCCCGGGACCGGGGGTCGAAGAGCAGTACTTC,CASSPGPGVEEQYF
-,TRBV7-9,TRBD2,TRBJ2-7,TGTGCCAGCAGCTTAGGGCTAGCGGACTCCTACGAGCAGTACTTC,CASSLGLADSYEQYF
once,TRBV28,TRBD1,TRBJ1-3,TGTGCCAGCAGTATCCCCCCGGGACAGGGGGCTTTACACTCTGGAAACACCATATATTTT,CASSIPPGQGALHSGNTIYF
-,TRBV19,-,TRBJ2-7,TGTGCCAGCAGGGACACCCTGAAATCCTACGAGCAGTACTTC,CASRDTLKSYEQYF
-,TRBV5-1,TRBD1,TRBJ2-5,TGCGCCAGCAGCTTGGTTACCACTCTATCAAGGGGGCGAGAGACCCAGTACTTC,CASSLVTTLSRGRETQYF
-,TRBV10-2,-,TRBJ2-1,TGCGCCAGCAGTGAAACGACAGCCTACCCCTACAATGAGCAGTTCTTC,CASSETTAYPYNEQFF
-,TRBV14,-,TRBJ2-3,TGTGCCAGCCGCGCAGGACTGGGGTCGCAGTATTTT,CASRAGLGSQYF
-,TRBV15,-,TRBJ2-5,TGTGCCACCAGCAGCGGAGTTTACCAAGAGACCCAGTACTTC,CATSSGVYQETQYF
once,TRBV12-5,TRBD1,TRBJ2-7,TGTGCTAGTGGTACGGACAGGGCAAACGAGCAGTACTTC,CASGTDRANEQYF
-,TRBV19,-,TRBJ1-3,TGTGCCAGTAGTCCCATTCGTGGCTTGACAGATCCTGGAAACACCATATATTTT,CASSPIRGLTDPGNTIYF
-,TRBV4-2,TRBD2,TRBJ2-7,TGTGCCAGCAGCCAAGATGTACGGCTAGCGGGAGAGAACGAGCAGTACTTC,CASSQDVRLAGENEQYF
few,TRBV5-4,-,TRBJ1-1,TGTGCCAGCAGTATTACAGGGTTTGAAGCTTTCTTT,CASSITGFEAFF
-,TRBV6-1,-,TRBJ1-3,TGTGCCAGCAGTGAAGACAGGGATGGAAACACCATATATTTT,CASSEDRDGNTIYF
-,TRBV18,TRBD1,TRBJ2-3,TGTGCCAGCTCACCGGACAGGGAAGCAGATACGCAGTATTTT,CASSPDREADTQYF
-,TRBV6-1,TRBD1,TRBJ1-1,TGTGCCAGCAGTGAAGAGAGGGACAGGTCTGCAGCTTTCTTT,CASSEERDRSAAFF
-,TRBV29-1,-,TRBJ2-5,TGCAGCGTTGATCCACAGTTCCAAGAGACCCAGTACTTC,CSVDPQFQETQYF
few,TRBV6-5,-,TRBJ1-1,TGTGCCAGCAATATACAGGGTGGAACTGAAGCTTTCTTT,CASNIQGGTEAFF
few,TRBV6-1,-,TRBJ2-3,TGTGCCAGCAGTGAAGGGAGTCAAGATACGCAGTATTTT,CASSEGSQDTQYF
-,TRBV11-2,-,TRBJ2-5,TGTGCCAGCAGCTTAGTGGCACAAGAGACCCAGTACTTC,CASSLVAQETQYF
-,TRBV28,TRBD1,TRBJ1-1,TGTGCCAGCATTGTAGACAGGGACACAACTGAAGCTTTCTTT,CASIVDRDTTEAFF
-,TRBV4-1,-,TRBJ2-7,TGCGCCAGCAGCCAAGCTGAGACTAGTCCCGCCTACGAGCAGTACTTC,CASSQAETSPAYEQYF
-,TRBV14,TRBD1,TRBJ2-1,TGTGCCAGCAGCCAACAGACAGGGTACAATGAGCAGTTCTTC,CASSQQTGYNEQFF
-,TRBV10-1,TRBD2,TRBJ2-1,TGCGCCAGCAGTCCTAGGACTAGCGGGAGCTACAATGAGCAGTTCTTC,CASSPRTSGSYNEQFF
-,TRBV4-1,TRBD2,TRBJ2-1,TGCGCCAGCAGCCAAGATTTTCGAGCAGGACTAGCTCTCGATGAGCAGTTCTTC,CASSQDFRAGLALDEQFF